This T cell receptor beta chain was found in a study of control samples from healthy donors and cancer patients. The CDR3 runs 13 residues. Trimming left V 1 base short and J 4 bases short, with 10 bases between. Germline assignment: CDR1 SQVTM and CDR2 ANQGSEA. The protocol was immunoSEQ multiplex PCR, while the TCRdb copy is restricted to in-frame clones and leaves out a portion. Here the sample spans about 120,000 clones, 88% being singletons. Sequences were obtained from blood. The genes are TRBV29-1 and TRBJ2-5, with a possible D match to TRBD1 (5 bases). This receptor was taken from a man in his forties in good health. CDR3: CSVEAGLGETQYF. CDR3 bases: TGCAGCGTTGAAGCAGGGCTGGGAGAGACCCAGTACTTC.